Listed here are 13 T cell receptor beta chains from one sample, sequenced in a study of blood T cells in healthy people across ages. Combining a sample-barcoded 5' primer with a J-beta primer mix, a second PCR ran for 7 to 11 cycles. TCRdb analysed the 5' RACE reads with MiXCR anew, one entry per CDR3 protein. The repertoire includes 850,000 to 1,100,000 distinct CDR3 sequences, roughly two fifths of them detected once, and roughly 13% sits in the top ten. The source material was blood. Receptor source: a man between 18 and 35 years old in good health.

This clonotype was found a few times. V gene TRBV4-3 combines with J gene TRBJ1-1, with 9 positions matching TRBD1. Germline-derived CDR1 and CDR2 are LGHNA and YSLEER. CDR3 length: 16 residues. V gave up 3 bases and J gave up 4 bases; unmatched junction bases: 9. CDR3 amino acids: CASSQATGTGTTEAFF. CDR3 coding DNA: TGCGCCAGCAGCCAGGCGACCGGGACAGGGACCACTGAAGCTTTCTTT.

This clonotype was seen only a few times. The CDR3 spells CAIRKELGITSSEAFF. The CDR3 DNA reads TGTGCCATCAGGAAGGAACTGGGCATCACGTCTTCTGAAGCTTTCTTT. The rearrangement joins TRBV10-3 to TRBJ1-1; D is uncertain. CDR1 is ENHRY, CDR2 SYGVKD, per germline. V lost 6 bases and J lost 6, with 23 bases in between. The CDR3 covers 16 residues.

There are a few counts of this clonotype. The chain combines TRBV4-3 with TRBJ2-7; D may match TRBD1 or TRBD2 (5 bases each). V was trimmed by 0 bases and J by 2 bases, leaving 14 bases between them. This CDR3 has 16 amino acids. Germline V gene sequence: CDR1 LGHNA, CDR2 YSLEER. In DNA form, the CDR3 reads TGCGCCAGCAGCCAAGATATTTGGGACGGAACCTACGAGCAGTACTTC. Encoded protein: CASSQDIWDGTYEQYF.

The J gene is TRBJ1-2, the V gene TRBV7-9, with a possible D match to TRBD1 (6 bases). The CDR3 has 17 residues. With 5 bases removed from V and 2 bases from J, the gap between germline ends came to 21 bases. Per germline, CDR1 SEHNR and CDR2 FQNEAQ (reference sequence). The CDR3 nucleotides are TGTGCCAGCAGCCGCCCCTCTATTAGGGGGGCCAACTATGGCTACACCTTC. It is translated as CASSRPSIRGANYGYTF.

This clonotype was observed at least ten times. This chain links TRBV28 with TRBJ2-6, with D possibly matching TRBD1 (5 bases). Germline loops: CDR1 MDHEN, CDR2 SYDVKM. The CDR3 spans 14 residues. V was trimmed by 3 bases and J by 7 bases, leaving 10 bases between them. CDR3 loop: CASSFVGDANVLTF. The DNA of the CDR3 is TGTGCCAGCAGTTTTGTAGGGGATGCCAACGTCCTGACTTTC.

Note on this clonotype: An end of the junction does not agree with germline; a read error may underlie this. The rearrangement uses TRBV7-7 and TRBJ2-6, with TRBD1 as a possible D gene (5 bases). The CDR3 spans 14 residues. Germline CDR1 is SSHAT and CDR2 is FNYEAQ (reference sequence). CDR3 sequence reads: CASSSNLGANVLTF. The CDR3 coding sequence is TGTGCTAGCAGCTCAAACTTAGGGGCCAACGTACTGACTTTC.

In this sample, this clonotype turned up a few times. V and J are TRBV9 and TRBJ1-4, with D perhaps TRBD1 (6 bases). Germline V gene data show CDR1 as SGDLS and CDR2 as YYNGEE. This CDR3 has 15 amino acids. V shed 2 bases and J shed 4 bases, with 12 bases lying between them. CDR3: CASSVTRTDNEKLFF. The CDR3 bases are TGTGCCAGCAGCGTCACCCGGACAGATAATGAAAAACTGTTTTTT.

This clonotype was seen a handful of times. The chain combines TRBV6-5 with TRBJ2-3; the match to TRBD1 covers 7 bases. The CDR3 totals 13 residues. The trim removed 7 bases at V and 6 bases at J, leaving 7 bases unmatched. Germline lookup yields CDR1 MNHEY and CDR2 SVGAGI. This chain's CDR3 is CASTRQGSDTQYF. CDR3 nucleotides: TGTGCCAGCACCCGACAGGGTTCGGATACGCAGTATTTT.

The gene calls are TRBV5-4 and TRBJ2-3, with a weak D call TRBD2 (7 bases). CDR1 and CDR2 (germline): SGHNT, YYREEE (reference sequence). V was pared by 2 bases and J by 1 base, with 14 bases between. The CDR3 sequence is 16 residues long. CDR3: CASSLGAGARTDTQYF. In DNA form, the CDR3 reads TGTGCCAGCAGCTTAGGGGCGGGGGCCCGCACAGATACGCAGTATTTT.

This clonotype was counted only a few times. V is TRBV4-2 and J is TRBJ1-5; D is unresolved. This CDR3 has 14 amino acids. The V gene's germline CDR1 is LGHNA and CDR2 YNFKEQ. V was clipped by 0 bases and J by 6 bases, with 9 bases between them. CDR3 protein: CASSQDRRGQPQHF. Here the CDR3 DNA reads TGTGCCAGCAGCCAAGATAGGCGAGGTCAGCCCCAGCATTTT.

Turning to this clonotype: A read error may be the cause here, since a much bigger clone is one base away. The CDR3 is CARGQGANYGYTF. As DNA, the CDR3 is TGTGCCCGAGGTCAGGGGGCGAACTATGGCTACACCTTC. V and J are TRBV2 and TRBJ1-2, with 8 bases identical to TRBD1. V trimming: 11 bases; J trimming: 2 bases; junction bases outside the gene matches: 7. The germline CDR1 and CDR2 sequences are SNHLY and FYNNEI. The CDR3 length is 13 residues. Full variable domain (rest looked up from reference TRBV2 and TRBJ1-2): EPEVTQTPSHQVTQMGQEVILRCVPISNHLYFYWYRQILGQKVEFLVSFYNNEISEKSEIFDDQFSVERPDGSNFTLKIRSTKLEDSAMYFCARGQGANYGYTFGSGTRLTVV.

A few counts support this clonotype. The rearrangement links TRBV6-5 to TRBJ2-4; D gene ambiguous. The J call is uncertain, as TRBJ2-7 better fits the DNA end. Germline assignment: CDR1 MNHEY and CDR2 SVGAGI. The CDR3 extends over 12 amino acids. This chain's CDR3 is CASNTPGSEQYF. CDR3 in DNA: TGTGCCAGCAACACCCCCGGTAGCGAGCAGTACTTC.

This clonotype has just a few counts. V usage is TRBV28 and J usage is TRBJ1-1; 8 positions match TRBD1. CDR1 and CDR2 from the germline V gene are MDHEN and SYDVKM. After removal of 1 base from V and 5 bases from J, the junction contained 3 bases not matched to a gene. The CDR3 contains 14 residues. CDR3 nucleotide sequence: TGTGCCAGCAGTTTATCCAGGGGGCGGACTGAAGCTTTCTTT. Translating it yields CASSLSRGRTEAFF.